This TCR beta chain is from a study of blood T cell repertoires in COVID-19. Germline CDR1 is SGHTA and CDR2 is FQGTGA. This CDR3 is built from 14 residues. Germline trimming cut 2 bases from V and 8 bases from J; bases unmatched to any gene: 0. Profiled with immunoSEQ multiplex PCR; TCRdb holds only in-frame clones, not every one. Altogether under 95,000 clones are present, roughly 85% being singletons, with the ten largest covering 9.6%. This sequence was found in a man aged 50 or older with COVID-19, enrolled during active disease. The chain couples TRBV7-3 to TRBJ1-6; TRBD1 aligns across 10 bases. The sample taken for sequencing was peripheral blood. CDR3 in amino acids: CASSLGTGDSPLHF. DNA of the CDR3: TGTGCCAGCAGCTTAGGGACAGGGGATTCACCCCTCCACTTT.